These 14 T cell receptor beta chains share one sample of origin, sequenced in a study of blood T cell repertoires in COVID-19. Generated by immunoSEQ multiplex PCR, the TCRdb table keeps only in-frame clones and is missing some. The table records about 670,000 clones, 80% to 90% of them present only once. The source material was peripheral blood. Receptors were obtained from a woman aged 18-29 years with acute or convalescent COVID-19.

This sequence joins TRBV7-2 and TRBJ1-6; D remains ambiguous. This CDR3 has 14 amino acids. Per germline, CDR1 SGHTA and CDR2 FQGNSA. The V and J ends lost 6 bases and 18 bases respectively, with 24 bases between them. The CDR3 DNA follows: TGTGCCAGCAGACCCCTCGAGCAGACGGGGAGTCACCACTTT. Protein: CASRPLEQTGSHHF.

Concerning this clone itself: The sample has other DNA sequences that encode this CDR3 too. The chain has TRBV7-2 and TRBJ1-1; 8 positions match TRBD1. Trimming took 4 bases from V and 5 from J; bases not matched to a gene: 3. CDR3 length equals 13 residues. CDR1 and CDR2 (germline): SGHTA, FQGNSA. The CDR3 region is CASSSDRGTEAFF. As DNA, the CDR3 is TGTGCCAGCAGCTCCGACAGGGGAACTGAAGCTTTCTTT.

In this sample, this clone turned up once. The rearrangement joins TRBV6-1 to TRBJ1-1; 7 bases line up with TRBD1. The V segment lost 3 bases and the J segment 1 base; nucleotides outside the gene matches: 8. This CDR3 has 16 residues. Per germline, CDR1 MNHNS and CDR2 SASEGT. CDR3 in amino acids: CASSDISGGWNTEAFF. The CDR3 DNA is TGTGCCAGCAGTGATATCTCAGGGGGGTGGAACACTGAAGCTTTCTTT.

The V call is TRBV2, the J call TRBJ2-4; the D gene is possibly TRBD2 (5 bases). The V gene's germline CDR1 is SNHLY and CDR2 FYNNEI. The CDR3 has 15 residues. V dropped 4 bases and J dropped 0 bases, with 10 bases sitting between them. CDR3 region: CASSGTGVAKNIQYF. The CDR3 DNA follows: TGTGCCAGCAGTGGGACCGGGGTAGCCAAAAACATTCAGTACTTC.

V and J are TRBV12-5 and TRBJ2-2; 7 bases map to TRBD2. J was trimmed by 0 bases and V by 4 bases; bases with no gene match: 2. Germline loops: CDR1 LGHNT, CDR2 FRNRAP. This CDR3 has 15 amino acids. This chain's CDR3 is CASGWSGANTGELFF. As DNA, the CDR3 is TGTGCTAGTGGTTGGAGCGGGGCGAACACCGGGGAGCTGTTTTTT.

The chain is built from TRBV12-3 or TRBV12-4 and TRBJ1-1; weak D call: TRBD1 (6 bases). V was clipped by 8 bases and J by 9 bases, with 16 bases between them. The CDR3 is made up of 12 amino acids. The DNA for the CDR3 is TGTGCCAGCCGGGGACAATCTAGCCAAGCTTTCTTT. This codes for CASRGQSSQAFF.

This chain links TRBV9 with TRBJ2-1, with D maybe TRBD2 (5 bases). Per germline, CDR1 SGDLS and CDR2 YYNGEE. V lost 1 base, J lost 0 bases, and 14 bases lay in between. This CDR3 has 17 residues. CDR3 sequence reads: CASSVTAAGGSYNEQFF. CDR3 nucleotide sequence: TGTGCCAGCAGCGTAACGGCGGCAGGAGGCTCCTACAATGAGCAGTTCTTC.

CDR3 nucleotide sequence: TGTGCCAGTAGTTGGGGCACAGGGAACTATGGCTACACCTTC. Translating gives CASSWGTGNYGYTF. The chain employs TRBV19 and TRBJ1-2; D is perhaps TRBD1 (6 bases). Trimming removed 5 bases at V and 2 bases at J, with 12 bases between. CDR3 size: 14 residues. Per the germline V gene, CDR1 is LNHDA and CDR2 is SQIVND (reference sequence).

This sequence joins TRBV7-2 and TRBJ2-3; D perhaps matches TRBD2 (7 bases). The V end was cut by 2 bases, the J end by 5 bases, with 14 bases between. CDR3 length: 15 residues. In germline, CDR1 is SGHTA, CDR2 FQGNSA. CDR3 sequence: CASSLRGGAIDTQYF. The DNA for the CDR3 is TGTGCCAGCAGCTTAAGGGGGGGGGCGATAGATACGCAGTATTTT.

The chain carries TRBV5-1 and TRBJ2-3; 16 bases line up with TRBD2. In germline, CDR1 is SGHRS, CDR2 YFSETQ. The CDR3 spans 19 residues. The ends lost 4 bases at V and 6 bases at J; junction bases unmatched: 14. This chain's CDR3 is CASSAGTSGGAVHTDTQYF. In DNA, the CDR3 is TGCGCCAGCAGCGCCGGGACTAGCGGGGGGGCGGTACACACTGATACGCAGTATTTT. Together with reference TRBV5-1 and TRBJ2-3, the CDR3 gives the full variable domain: KAGVTQTPRYLIKTRGQQVTLSCSPISGHRSVSWYQQTPGQGLQFLFEYFSETQRNKGNFPGRFSGRQFSNSRSEMNVSTLELGDSALYLCASSAGTSGGAVHTDTQYFGPGTRLTVL.

This clone has more than one count but fewer than ten. The chain has TRBV20-1 and TRBJ1-2; D is undetermined. V was cut by 6 bases and J by 8 bases, with 13 bases left in between. CDR1 DFQATT and CDR2 SNEGSKA come from the germline V gene (reference sequence). The CDR3 has 11 residues. This CDR3 reads CSAYQLEGYTF. CDR3 DNA: TGCAGTGCATACCAACTCGAAGGCTACACCTTC.

The CDR3 DNA is TGTGCCAGCAGCTTGTTGACAGTCTACGAGCAGTACTTC. Translation gives CASSLLTVYEQYF. The chain has TRBV7-2 and TRBJ2-7; D is possibly TRBD1 (5 bases). The CDR3 extends over 13 amino acids. The germline CDR1 and CDR2 sequences are SGHTA and FQGNSA. Trimming left V 3 bases short and J 3 bases short, with 9 bases between.

This chain uses TRBV5-5 with TRBJ1-6, with 7 bases identical to TRBD1. Losses at the gene ends were 5 bases for V and 9 bases for J; bases not matched to a gene: 8. The length of the CDR3 is 14 residues. Germline values: CDR1 SGHKS, CDR2 YYEKEE (reference sequence). The CDR3 loop reads CASSSDRVGSPLHF. Here the CDR3 DNA reads TGTGCCAGCAGTTCTGACAGGGTTGGTTCACCCCTCCACTTT. Using reference TRBV5-5 and TRBJ1-6 for the parts outside the CDR3, the full variable domain is DAGVTQSPTHLIKTRGQQVTLRCSPISGHKSVSWYQQVLGQGPQFIFQYYEKEERGRGNFPDRFSARQFPNYSSELNVNALLLGDSALYLCASSSDRVGSPLHFGNGTRLTVT.

V gene TRBV19 combines with J gene TRBJ2-1, with TRBD1 matching over 8 bases. The CDR3 spans 15 residues. V shed 5 bases, J shed 6 bases, and the junction held 9 bases outside the gene matches. Per the germline V gene, CDR1 is LNHDA and CDR2 is SQIVND (reference sequence). The CDR3 sequence: CASSPMDRDSNEQFF. As DNA, the CDR3 is TGTGCCAGTAGTCCCATGGACAGGGACAGCAATGAGCAGTTCTTC.